These 2 T cell receptor beta chains came from one sample sequenced in a study of cytomegalovirus exposure and HLA in healthy donors. Researchers ran the PCR with 60 Vbeta and 13 Jbeta primers. Generated by immunoSEQ multiplex PCR, the TCRdb table keeps only in-frame clones and is missing some. The table has approximately 170,000 clones, less than 85% seen once; the top ten hold roughly 1.5%. The sequencing sample was made of PBMCs. The origin of the receptors is a male donor in good health and CMV-seronegative.

There are a few counts of this clone. V usage is TRBV4-1 and J usage is TRBJ1-4; D gene ambiguous. This CDR3 is built from 18 residues. V lost 1 base, J lost 2 bases, and 17 bases lay in between. Germline V CDR1 and CDR2: MGHRA, YSYEKL. CDR3 region: CASSQVTGKAGTNEKLFF. The CDR3 nucleotides are TGCGCCAGCAGCCAAGTCACGGGGAAGGCAGGCACTAATGAAAAACTGTTTTTT.

The rearrangement joins TRBV14 to TRBJ1-1; D gene ambiguous. The CDR3 has 17 amino acids. The V end was cut by 0 bases, the J end by 4 bases, with 18 bases between. CDR1 is SGHDN, CDR2 FVKESK, per germline. The DNA for the CDR3 is TGTGCCAGCAGCCAAGATTGGGATTGGGAGTTGAGCACTGAAGCTTTCTTT. Residues: CASSQDWDWELSTEAFF.